This TCR beta chain was documented in a study of control samples from healthy donors and cancer patients. Deletions cut 4 bases from V and 3 bases from J, with 16 bases between. CDR1 and CDR2 (germline): MGHRA, YSYEKL. This CDR3 region has 16 residues. Generated by immunoSEQ multiplex PCR, the TCRdb table keeps only in-frame clones and is missing some. The sample yields over 60,000 clones, about 87% seen once. Material for sequencing was PBMCs. This receptor was identified in a woman in her fifties or sixties with head and neck cancer. The gene calls are TRBV4-1 and TRBJ1-5, with a weak D call TRBD1 (6 bases). The CDR3 here is CASSRRFGQLNQPQHF. In DNA form, the CDR3 reads TGCGCCAGCAGCCGACGATTCGGACAGCTCAATCAGCCCCAGCATTTT.